This T cell receptor beta chain was obtained from a study of blood T cells in healthy people across ages (dated by TCRdb to the mid-2010s). For the wider study: In model experiments, template switching captured roughly one uniquely barcoded TCR beta cDNA molecule for every two T cells. Using deep sequencing normalized with unique cDNA molecular identifiers, the study measured how TCR beta repertoire diversity changes with age. The donors were split into four age groups: young (average 16 years), middle-aged (39), aged (roughly 60) and long-lived (about 74). Donors of different ages were randomly distributed across sequencing lanes to avoid experimental bias. The study analyzed two additional independent replicas of 1 million unique cDNA reads from the same blood draw for two donors, one aged 18 to 29 and one aged 80 or older. Findings and caveats that apply to the study as a whole: The percentage of naive T cells measured by flow cytometry correlated strongly with observed TCR beta diversity. Compared with the aged group, the long-lived group had more naive CD4+ T cells, fewer expanded clones and increased TCR diversity, a pattern suggesting age selection. Because donor CMV infection status was unknown, age-related changes in expanded clonotypes were potentially confounded. As age increased, observed TCR beta diversity per million T cells dropped in a roughly linear way, and a significant reduction was already evident by age approximately 40. Estimates of total diversity based on one million sequenced T cells were regarded as lower bounds and as underestimates. Because profiling used bulk unsorted PBMCs, naive and antigen-experienced compartments could not be compared conclusively.

A distance of 7 bases separates the germline ends of V and J, which lose 4 bases and 0 bases respectively. The CDR3 has 14 amino acids, counting the end cysteine and phenylalanine. Here the CDR3 DNA is all that survives: 42 bases in frame from base 1. Via the germline V gene, CDR1 is SGHRS and CDR2 YFSETQ. Comments on this clonotype: The antigen this receptor binds is unknown. A read error may explain this, as a much larger clone is one base away.

The donors were a few dozen Caucasian individuals from Russia, aged roughly 6 to 100 years, who were systemically healthy. Roughly 9.5 milliliters of peripheral blood were drawn from each donor into EDTA-treated Vacutainer tubes. PBMCs were isolated by Ficoll-Paque density-gradient centrifugation, with at least 7 million obtained per sample. Trizol reagent was used to extract total RNA from the PBMCs, yielding at least 6 micrograms per sample. Naive CD45RAhigh/CD27high T cell percentages were measured by flow cytometry on a PBMC aliquot from every donor. The library was generated by 5' RACE. For sequencing, an Illumina HiSeq 2500 was employed. The second PCR ran for roughly 7 to 11 cycles and used a J-beta primer mix along with a sample-barcoded 5' primer. A unique molecular identifier was introduced onto each TCR beta cDNA molecule by a template-switch 5' adaptor carrying 12 random nucleotides. Each sample yielded at least 2.5 million CDR3-containing paired-end reads. All of the RNA was converted into first-strand cDNA using the Mint cDNA synthesis kit, with a TRBC-specific oligonucleotide serving as the primer. After uracil-DNA glycosylase treatment, a first 18-cycle PCR used universal primers M1SS and BC2_uni_R on all cDNA. Per the original workflow: For normalization, 1 million high-quality reads, each with a distinct molecular identifier, were randomly selected from each sample. Reads sharing molecular identifiers were discarded rather than binned into consensus sequences. MiTCR, run with a Q25 quality threshold and the strictest error-elimination algorithm, handled CDR3 identification, clonotype clustering and error correction. A nonparametric unseen species model with Euler transformation was used to estimate a lower bound on total TCR beta diversity. TCRdb itself trimmed the public reads at Q25 with fastp, ran MiXCR and retained productive beta chains. For every CDR3 protein sequence, its rows merge into one entry that carries the most common genes and DNA. For this entry, the V and J calls and clone size follow TCRdb and not the study's own pipeline. The sample table contains 600,000 or so distinct CDR3 sequences; only one count was recorded for approximately 30% of them. The ten top clones hold less than 20% of the sample.

Sequencing was carried out using blood. The clonotype was recovered from a woman of 80 years or more in good health. The V gene is TRBV5-1 and the J gene is TRBJ1-4, with TRBD1 tentatively as D gene (5 bases match). The CDR3 corresponds to CASSDSTTNEKLFF. The sequenced DNA is TGCGCCAGCAGCGACAGTACAACTAATGAAAAACTGTTTTTT.